This passage covers 17 T cell receptor beta chains from one sample sequenced in a study of T cell changes during pregnancy in multiple sclerosis. Assay: immunoSEQ multiplex PCR; the TCRdb copy retains only in-frame clones and omits some. The repertoire has about 92,000 clones, roughly 90% of them found once; the top ten carry approximately 1.4%. The material sequenced was peripheral blood, taken in the first trimester of pregnancy. These TCRs come from a female donor with multiple sclerosis, enrolled in a pregnancy study.

This clone appeared a single time. This chain links TRBV27 with TRBJ2-1, with TRBD1 identical over 8 bases. The ends lost 3 bases at V and 8 bases at J; junction bases unmatched: 6. The CDR3 runs 14 residues. Germline CDR1 is MNHEY and CDR2 is SMNVEV (reference sequence). The CDR3, as DNA: TGTGCCAGCAGTTTTACAGGGGGGTACCATGAGCAGTTCTTC. This codes for CASSFTGGYHEQFF.

The chain carries TRBV6-5 and TRBJ1-4; no definite D call. CDR3 length: 15 amino acids. The germline CDR1 and CDR2 sequences are MNHEY and SVGAGI. Deletions cut 2 bases from V and 1 base from J, with 8 bases between. The CDR3: CASSYHRETNEKLFF. The CDR3 DNA is TGTGCCAGCAGTTACCATCGGGAAACTAATGAAAAACTGTTTTTT.

The rearrangement links TRBV7-9 to TRBJ1-5; maybe TRBD1 (5 bases). This CDR3 is 14 amino acids long. Looked up from germline, CDR1 is SEHNR and CDR2 is FQNEAQ (reference sequence). The germline V and J ends were trimmed by 4 bases and 5 bases, with 12 bases remaining between them. The DNA for the CDR3 is TGTGCCAGCAGCTCTACAGGTCCGGATCAGCCCCAGCATTTT. Amino acids: CASSSTGPDQPQHF.

V is TRBV18 and J is TRBJ1-1; possibly TRBD1 for D (5 bases). V was trimmed by 2 bases and J by 0 bases, leaving 7 bases between them. The CDR3 has 14 residues. Germline V gene data show CDR1 as KGHSH and CDR2 as LQKENI. DNA for the CDR3: TGTGCCAGCTCACCAACGGACATGAACACTGAAGCTTTCTTT. It specifies CASSPTDMNTEAFF.

This clone was detected only a few times. V is TRBV9 and J is TRBJ2-2, with 10 bases matching TRBD1. Germline CDR1 reads SGDLS; CDR2 reads YYNGEE. The CDR3 is 14 amino acids. The J segment lost 4 bases and the V segment lost 6 bases, leaving 3 bases of the junction unmatched. CDR3 in amino acids: CASTRTGGTGELFF. CDR3 nucleotide sequence: TGTGCCAGCACGCGGACAGGGGGCACCGGGGAGCTGTTTTTT.

The chain joins TRBV28 to TRBJ1-2, with TRBD1 matching 8 bases. Germline V gene lookup returns CDR1 MDHEN and CDR2 SYDVKM. V dropped 2 bases and J dropped 3; count of bases not matched to a gene: 11. The CDR3 runs to 17 residues. CDR3 sequence: CASSLTPGTGDDYGYTF. As DNA, the CDR3 is TGTGCCAGCAGTTTAACCCCGGGGACAGGTGACGACTATGGCTACACCTTC.

The chain joins TRBV28 to TRBJ1-4, with 8 positions matching TRBD1. The length of the CDR3 is 15 residues. The J segment lost 4 bases and the V segment lost 2 bases, leaving 3 bases of the junction unmatched. Germline V gene data show CDR1 as MDHEN and CDR2 as SYDVKM. CDR3 sequence reads: CASSLGQGGNEKLFF. CDR3 bases: TGTGCCAGCAGTTTAGGACAGGGTGGTAATGAAAAACTGTTTTTT.

The J gene is TRBJ2-3, the V gene TRBV5-6, with a weak D call TRBD2 (5 bases). This CDR3 spans 13 amino acids. The germline V and J ends were trimmed by 0 bases and 6 bases, with 8 bases remaining between them. The germline V gene has CDR1 SGHDT and CDR2 YYEEEE. Here the CDR3 DNA reads TGTGCCAGCAGCTTGGCACGAGGGGATACGCAGTATTTT. This sequence encodes CASSLARGDTQYF.

CDR3 coding DNA: TGTGCCAGCTCACCTCTGGACAGGGGATATCAGCCCCAGCATTTT. Translation: CASSPLDRGYQPQHF. The chain is built from TRBV18 and TRBJ1-5; 9 nucleotides match TRBD1. The germline V gene has CDR1 KGHSH and CDR2 LQKENI. After removal of 3 bases from V and 5 bases from J, the junction contained 5 bases not matched to a gene. The CDR3 is made up of 15 amino acids.

The chain recombines TRBV9 with TRBJ2-4, with 11 bases that match TRBD2. The junction had 8 bases not matched to a gene; V was cut back by 3 bases and J by 3 bases. CDR3 length: 17 residues. Germline-derived CDR1 and CDR2 are SGDLS and YYNGEE. The CDR3 is CASSDPTSGNGKNIQYF. The DNA of the CDR3 is TGTGCCAGCAGCGATCCGACTAGCGGGAATGGCAAAAACATTCAGTACTTC.

The CDR3 DNA reads TGTGCCAGCAGTGAAACACAGGGGGTTTTGGCCCAGCATTTT. Its translation is CASSETQGVLAQHF. The genes are TRBV6-1 and TRBJ1-5; TRBD1 matches at 8 bases. Germline loops: CDR1 MNHNS, CDR2 SASEGT. The trim removed 2 bases at V and 11 bases at J, leaving 8 bases unmatched. CDR3 length: 14 amino acids.

This clone appeared a single time. The chain couples TRBV4-1 to TRBJ2-5; TRBD1 matches at 9 bases. V trimming: 3 bases; J trimming: 3 bases; junction bases outside the gene matches: 11. Per germline, CDR1 MGHRA and CDR2 YSYEKL. The CDR3 has 17 amino acids. CDR3 in DNA: TGCGCCAGCAGCCAGGACCCGGGACAGGGAAGGAAAGAGACCCAGTACTTC. This encodes CASSQDPGQGRKETQYF.

The genes are TRBV11-2 and TRBJ2-3; D is uncertain. The CDR3 contains 12 residues. Germline CDR1 and CDR2: SGHAT and FQNNGV. V was cut by 7 bases and J by 3 bases, with 8 bases left in between. CDR3 in DNA: TGTGCCAGCAACCATCGGACAGATACGCAGTATTTT. It yields the protein CASNHRTDTQYF.

The chain combines TRBV13 with TRBJ2-1; 9 bases are shared with TRBD2. Germline V lookup: CDR1 PRHDT, CDR2 FYEKMQ (reference sequence). The CDR3 is 16 residues long. Trimming removed 5 bases from V and 6 bases from J; junction bases left unmatched: 11. In DNA, the CDR3 is TGTGCCAGCAGCCGCAGGGGGGCGGGAGGGCCCAATGAGCAGTTCTTC. Protein: CASSRRGAGGPNEQFF.

The chain links TRBV18 to TRBJ2-7; 8 positions match TRBD2. There are 15 residues in the CDR3. V trimming: 1 base; J trimming: 6 bases; junction bases outside the gene matches: 8. Germline V lookup: CDR1 KGHSH, CDR2 LQKENI. CDR3 in DNA: TGTGCCAGCTCACCACAGGGTACTAGCGGCCCCGAGCAGTACTTC. Residues: CASSPQGTSGPEQYF.

This chain uses TRBV14 with TRBJ1-1; D call uncertain. V was clipped by 1 base and J by 5 bases, with 11 bases between them. Germline CDR1 and CDR2: SGHDN and FVKESK. The CDR3 has 14 amino acids. CDR3 in DNA: TGTGCCAGCAGCCAAGGATGGTCGAGGACTGAAGCTTTCTTT. Protein: CASSQGWSRTEAFF. The full variable domain, completed using reference TRBV14 and TRBJ1-1, is EAGVTQFPSHSVIEKGQTVTLRCDPISGHDNLYWYRRVMGKEIKFLLHFVKESKQDESGMPNNRFLAERTGGTYSTLKVQPAELEDSGVYFCASSQGWSRTEAFFGQGTRLTVV.

This chain uses TRBV19 with TRBJ2-7, with TRBD2 matching 10 bases. Germline V gives CDR1 LNHDA, CDR2 SQIVND (reference sequence). The CDR3 totals 17 residues. Germline trimming cut 1 base from V and 4 bases from J; bases unmatched to any gene: 10. The CDR3 protein is CASSIVASGSATYEQYF. The CDR3, as DNA: TGTGCCAGTAGTATAGTGGCTAGCGGGAGTGCTACGTACGAGCAGTACTTC.